This T cell receptor beta chain was identified during a study of blood T cells in healthy people across ages. The authors ran a second PCR of roughly 6 to 12 cycles using a sample-barcoded 5' primer and a J-beta primer mix. MiXCR was run by TCRdb on the 5' RACE reads, yielding one entry per CDR3 protein. This sample yields 600,000 to 850,000 distinct CDR3 sequences, of which roughly two fifths are seen a single time; around 20% belongs to the top ten. Trimming took 0 bases from V and 3 from J, leaving 11 bases between them. The CDR3 length is 15 residues. Germline V lookup: CDR1 LGHDT, CDR2 YNNKEL (reference sequence).

This sequence originates from a woman between 55 and 75 years old in good health. The chain links TRBV3-1 to TRBJ2-5, with D possibly matching TRBD1 (5 bases). Sequenced material: blood. CDR3 protein: CASSQDDLGEETQYF. The CDR3 DNA sequence: TGTGCCAGCAGCCAAGACGATCTAGGGGAAGAGACCCAGTACTTC.